This T cell receptor beta chain was captured in a study of blood T cell repertoires in COVID-19. J lost 9 bases, V lost 1 base, and 4 bases had no gene match. The CDR3 runs 14 residues. Germline V gives CDR1 SGHTA, CDR2 FQGNSA. In the authors' methods: Estimates of nucleated cell counts were drawn from the amplification of reference gene primers. Measured with immunoSEQ multiplex PCR; TCRdb has only the in-frame clones, and not every one. V and J calls and clone size follow that table, whereas D and trimming were derived from the DNA. The data hold about 320,000 clones, with roughly 89% observed a single time.

What was sequenced was PBMCs or T cells enriched from blood (not recorded which). This chain uses TRBV7-2 with TRBJ2-1; 9 nucleotides agree with TRBD2. The sequence came from a man between 60 and 75 years old who had recovered from COVID-19. The CDR3 here is CASSLGASGIEQFF. The CDR3 nucleotides read TGTGCCAGCAGCTTAGGGGCTAGCGGGATTGAGCAGTTCTTC.